The TCR beta chain described here comes from a study of spatial heterogeneity in lung cancer. Overall study context: Across the raw uncorrected reads, a unique TCR and UMI combination was observed, on average, more than ten times.

The time point was: sample taken at primary tumor resection. There were 70 to 80 donors, all of them untreated patients with early-stage non-small cell lung cancer. Extraction of whole RNA from tumor, nontumor lung or frozen PBMC preceded unsorted sequencing. In the library, each TCR cDNA molecule bore its own unique molecular identifier. MiXCR, applied by TCRdb to the 5' RACE reads, yields one record per CDR3 protein. Of 1,100 or so distinct CDR3 sequences detected, 27% appear once; the ten largest clones hold about 18%. Sequenced here: normal lung tissue next to the tumor, sampled at surgery. The clonotype originates from a female donor with early-stage non-small cell lung cancer.

The CDR3 region is CASSPLATGELFF. CDR3 DNA: TGTGCCAGCAGCCCGTTGGCTACCGGGGAGCTGTTTTTT. The chain recombines TRBV11-2 with TRBJ2-2, with D unresolved. Germline V gene sequence: CDR1 SGHAT, CDR2 FQNNGV. There are 13 residues in the CDR3. Trimming took 5 bases from V and 5 from J, leaving 9 bases between them. Supplemented by reference TRBV11-2 and TRBJ2-2, the full variable domain reads EAGVAQSPRYKIIEKRQSVAFWCNPISGHATLYWYQQILGQGPKLLIQFQNNGVVDDSQLPKDRFSAERLKGVDSTLKIQPAKLEDSAVYLCASSPLATGELFFGEGSRLTVL.